This section outlines one T cell receptor beta chain sequence together with its context. Its antigen is currently unknown. The source of the sample is a study of cytomegalovirus exposure and HLA in healthy donors. Study-level findings and limits: Presence/absence analyses rested on an assumption that sequencing depth was roughly uniform across donors. Most of the TCR beta V segments (in an earlier analysis) were productive either about 87% or about 30% of the time.

There are 17 residues in the CDR3. Trimming removed 0 bases from V and 2 bases from J, with 14 bases in between. Germline CDR1 and CDR2: KGHSH and LQKENI. 13 Jbeta primers and 60 Vbeta primers were used for the PCR. Data came from immunoSEQ multiplex PCR; TCRdb stores just in-frame clones and leaves some out. In the table there are roughly 130,000 clones, roughly 62% of which are singletons. The origin of this receptor is a young man in good health and CMV-seropositive. This rearrangement joins TRBV18 to TRBJ1-5, with D hard to call. Sequenced sample: PBMCs. In DNA, the CDR3 is TGTGCCAGCTCACCACCGTCTGCGGTAGGCGGCAATCAGCCCCAGCATTTT. Its translation is CASSPPSAVGGNQPQHF.